This is a list of T cell receptor beta chains from one sample in a study of radiation and T cells in renal cell carcinoma. Profiled with immunoSEQ multiplex PCR; TCRdb holds only in-frame clones, not every one. The data hold 150,000 or so clones, with about nine tenths observed a single time. The sequenced sample was blood, obtained from a patient whose treatment included radiotherapy and nephrectomy. The receptors stem from a woman aged 65 to 85 with renal cell carcinoma. Both conserved end residues are part of each CDR3. D genes are given only for firm matches. Rows give clone size only sometimes, using once, few, many, or a class for an expanded clone.

clone_size j_call d_call v_call cdr3_aa cdr3_nt
- TRBJ2-1 TRBD1 TRBV4-1 CASSQDQGTGRANEQFF TGCGCCAGCAGCCAAGATCAGGGGACAGGGAGGGCCAATGAGCAGTTCTTC
- TRBJ1-4 TRBD1 TRBV10-3 CAISEGQAANEKLFF TGTGCCATCAGTGAAGGACAGGCGGCTAATGAAAAACTGTTTTTT
- TRBJ1-2 - TRBV28 CASSLVWSGRVNYGYTF TGTGCCAGCAGTTTAGTTTGGAGCGGTCGAGTCAACTATGGCTACACCTTC
- TRBJ1-5 - TRBV28 CASTIGWPGGNQPQHF TGTGCCAGCACTATAGGGTGGCCGGGGGGCAATCAGCCCCAGCATTTT
- TRBJ2-1 - TRBV19 CASSMVGDRANNEQFF TGTGCCAGTAGTATGGTAGGGGATAGGGCCAACAATGAGCAGTTCTTC
few TRBJ1-2 - TRBV30 CAWSETLTSYGYTF TGTGCCTGGAGTGAGACGCTGACTAGCTATGGCTACACCTTC
- TRBJ2-7 - TRBV6-5 CASRRLGGSYEQYF TGTGCCAGCAGACGCTTAGGGGGCTCCTACGAGCAGTACTTC
- TRBJ1-2 - TRBV4-2 CASRVSPNRREEGYTF TGTGCCAGCAGAGTGTCTCCAAACCGGAGGGAAGAAGGCTACACCTTC
- TRBJ2-7 - TRBV7-9 CASSLDLKYEQYF TGTGCCAGCAGCTTAGACCTTAAGTACGAGCAGTACTTC
- TRBJ2-3 - TRBV7-2 CASSLGPDDTQYF TGTGCCAGCAGCTTAGGGCCTGATGATACGCAGTATTTT
- TRBJ1-1 - TRBV10-2 CASSEWGMNTEAFF TGCGCCAGCAGTGAGTGGGGAATGAACACTGAAGCTTTCTTT
once TRBJ2-1 - TRBV11-2 CASSLDAGQFF TGTGCCAGCAGCTTAGACGCTGGGCAGTTCTTC
- TRBJ2-6 - TRBV6-5 CASGSQGSGANVLTF TGTGCCAGCGGGTCGCAGGGCTCTGGGGCCAACGTCCTGACTTTC
- TRBJ1-1 - TRBV7-8 CASSLAPSAEAFF TGTGCCAGCAGCTTAGCGCCCTCAGCTGAAGCTTTCTTT
- TRBJ1-6 - TRBV19 CASSVKSGTTSYNSPLHF TGTGCCAGTAGTGTCAAATCCGGGACAACCTCCTATAATTCACCCCTCCACTTT
- TRBJ2-1 - TRBV7-2 CASSLGGSSDNEQFF TGTGCCAGCAGCTTAGGGGGATCCTCCGACAATGAGCAGTTCTTC
- TRBJ1-3 - TRBV9 CASSPAGQISGNTIYF TGTGCCAGCAGCCCCGCGGGACAAATCTCTGGAAACACCATATATTTT
- TRBJ2-7 - TRBV6-5 CASSYLGSAYEQYF TGTGCCAGCAGTTACTTAGGGTCGGCCTACGAGCAGTACTTC
- TRBJ2-3 TRBD2 TRBV11-2 CASSLGTRPDTQYF TGTGCCAGCAGCTTAGGGACTAGGCCCGATACGCAGTATTTT
- TRBJ2-7 - TRBV6-5 CASSYSRGPYYEQYF TGTGCCAGCAGTTACAGTCGGGGGCCTTACTACGAGCAGTACTTC
- TRBJ2-3 TRBD1 TRBV5-4 CASSMGSTGGRDTQYF TGTGCCAGCAGCATGGGAAGCACAGGGGGTCGAGATACGCAGTATTTT
- TRBJ1-3 - TRBV5-1 CASSLGADVHTIYF TGCGCCAGCAGCTTGGGGGCAGACGTACACACCATATATTTT
- TRBJ2-7 - TRBV5-6 CASSPSGGEQYF TGTGCCAGCAGCCCGAGTGGGGGCGAACAGTACTTC
- TRBJ2-1 TRBD1 TRBV6-1 CASSDKSVGRGLNEQFF TGTGCCAGCAGTGATAAGTCCGTTGGCAGGGGGCTCAATGAGCAGTTCTTC
- TRBJ1-1 - TRBV30 CAWSVLGGIGTEAFF TGTGCCTGGAGTGTACTGGGAGGGATTGGGACTGAAGCTTTCTTT
- TRBJ2-5 TRBD1 TRBV6-6 CASRITGGRGETQYF TGTGCCAGCAGAATAACAGGGGGCAGAGGAGAGACCCAGTACTTC
once TRBJ2-1 - TRBV6-5 CASNQAGSYNEQFF TGTGCCAGCAACCAAGCGGGCTCCTACAATGAGCAGTTCTTC
once TRBJ1-1 - TRBV7-8 CASSLINFGNTEAFF TGTGCCAGCAGCTTAATAAATTTTGGGAACACTGAAGCTTTCTTT
- TRBJ2-3 TRBD2 TRBV4-1 CASSQDSGGVLGDTQYF TGCGCCAGCAGCCAAGATAGTGGGGGGGTACTAGGAGATACGCAGTATTTT
- TRBJ1-1 - TRBV5-8 CASSLRLGTGTEAFF TGTGCCAGCAGCTTGCGGCTAGGGACTGGCACTGAAGCTTTCTTT
- TRBJ2-1 TRBD2 TRBV7-3 CASSLGAGGTYNEQFF TGTGCCAGCAGCTTGGGCGCGGGGGGAACCTACAATGAGCAGTTCTTC
- TRBJ1-2 - TRBV19 CASSIPGLYGYTF TGTGCCAGTAGTATCCCAGGTCTCTATGGCTACACCTTC
once TRBJ2-3 - TRBV7-8 CASSPRGLGTDTQYF TGTGCCAGCAGTCCCCGAGGTTTGGGGACAGATACGCAGTATTTT
- TRBJ1-1 - TRBV5-8 CASSLAAGAEAFF TGTGCCAGCAGCTTGGCCGCCGGGGCTGAAGCTTTCTTT
- TRBJ2-7 - TRBV19 CASSMDSSYEQYF TGTGCCAGTAGTATGGACTCCTCCTACGAGCAGTACTTC
- TRBJ1-1 - TRBV5-8 CATELGGVTLNTEAFF TGTGCCACCGAGCTTGGAGGGGTAACACTGAACACTGAAGCTTTCTTT
- TRBJ1-1 TRBD1 TRBV5-5 CASSFRAGQTNTEAFF TGTGCCAGCAGCTTTCGGGCGGGACAGACCAACACTGAAGCTTTCTTT
once TRBJ2-2 - TRBV7-2 CASSLVPNTGELFF TGTGCCAGCAGCTTAGTGCCAAACACCGGGGAGCTGTTTTTT
- TRBJ1-5 TRBD1 TRBV27 CASSRQGRNQPQHF TGTGCCAGCAGCCGACAGGGTCGCAATCAGCCCCAGCATTTT